This T cell receptor (beta chain) was sequenced for a study of identical twins. General study results and limits: Among beta out-of-frame sequences, excess sharing between twins appeared weaker. Insertions were fewer in abundant cord blood beta clonotypes, whereas memory repertoires showed none of this pattern. The study found that models underestimated out-of-frame TCR alpha sharing in monozygotic twins.

This CDR3 has 17 residues. The ends lost 0 bases at V and 5 bases at J; junction bases unmatched: 8. CDR1 is SEHNR and CDR2 is FQNEAQ in the germline V gene (reference sequence). There are many counts of this clonotype. Its target is unknown. MiXCR, run by TCRdb on the 5' RACE reads, gives a single entry per CDR3 protein. The table shows approximately 230,000 distinct CDR3 sequences, with approximately 7.1% occurring only once. These data also formed part of another study, on T cells expressing NK-cell markers. That work states: Specificity for HCMV among expanded NKG2C+ T cell clones was not established.

The receptor's source is a woman aged 18-29 years in good health. The chain carries TRBV7-9 and TRBJ2-4; 9 bases are a match to TRBD2. Sequences were obtained from CD8+ T cells sorted from blood. CDR3 DNA: TGTGCCAGCAGCTTAGCGATAGGCGGGAGGGCCGAAAACATTCAGTACTTC. Its translation is CASSLAIGGRAENIQYF.